This T cell receptor (beta chain) is drawn from a study of CD8 T cells in ankylosing spondylitis (dated by TCRdb to about 2017). About the investigation overall: The study profiled T cell receptor beta repertoires in healthy donors and ankylosing spondylitis patients to find disease-linked TCR variants. The whole study cohort included 85 to 120 healthy donors and over 20 ankylosing spondylitis patients. Peripheral blood was sampled, and synovial fluid was also collected from ankylosing spondylitis patients.

Synovial fluid samples and blood samples obtained from the same ankylosing spondylitis patients were matched. Reads for this sample came from an Illumina HiSeq 2500. Quantitative 5'-RACE with molecular barcodes was the method used to prepare the TCR beta libraries. Turning to the authors' computational methods: Disease-linked TCR variants were identified with a new computational method built on a probabilistic model of VDJ rearrangement. TCRdb reanalyzed the raw reads on its own, using fastp at Q25 for trimming and MiXCR for clone calling, and kept in-frame beta chains. Every entry covers one CDR3 protein and lists the most common genes and DNA from its rows. These V and J calls originate from TCRdb's pipeline instead of the authors' own analysis. In this sample the table shows under 150,000 distinct CDR3 sequences, 6.5% to 8.5% of which occur a single time. Of the sample, about 7.1% is held by the ten largest clones.

Paper-wide results and their limitations: A TCR beta motif made up of several highly homologous amino acid variants appeared to be characteristic of blood from ankylosing spondylitis patients. The disease-linked clones were reported to be significantly enriched in matched synovial fluid samples from ankylosing spondylitis patients. The disease-linked clones showed a CD8+ phenotype and occurred at relatively low frequencies in peripheral blood. Some motif variants had previously been reported in the synovial fluid and blood of reactive arthritis patients, which suggests shared mechanisms of disease initiation.

The cysteine opens and the phenylalanine closes a CDR3 of 13 amino acids. CDR3 DNA only is kept here, 39 bases in frame from base 1. V is cut by 6 bases and J by 4 bases, and the space between the germline ends is 16 bases. The germline V gene (reference sequence) yields DFQATT for CDR1 and SNEGSKA for CDR2. Comments on this clonotype: Its antigen is still unknown. Base qualities are not recorded, but no much larger clone differs from it by a single base.

The chain couples TRBV20-1 to TRBJ2-7; the D gene could be either TRBD1 or TRBD2, each agreeing at 6 bases. Sequencing was carried out using synovial fluid, either unsorted or a sorted T cell fraction (not recorded which). The source is a male donor with ankylosing spondylitis. The DNA sequence reads TGCAGTGCGGAGGGACAATCCAGATACGAGCAGTACTTC. This sequence encodes CSAEGQSRYEQYF.